Detailed here is one TCR beta chain. Its specificity is unknown. The sample belongs to a study of T cell repertoires in cytomegalovirus infection. CDR1 and CDR2 (germline): MDHEN, SYDVKM. CDR3 length: 16 residues. With 4 bases clipped from V and 8 bases from J, the junction kept 13 bases outside the gene matches. Study findings and constraints: HLA-C-restricted CMV clonotypes gave the most frequent clonotype in two of eight donors.

TCRdb analysed the reads with MiXCR anew, one entry per CDR3 protein. The sample lists some 170,000 distinct CDR3 sequences, about a sixth occurring once. The sequencing input was CD8+ T cells from PBMCs. This sequence originates from a human donor in good health (CMV status not recorded). Some clones in this sample may be carry-over from other donors' samples. V is TRBV28 and J is TRBJ2-1; 8 bases are a match to TRBD2. The CDR3 protein is CASSSSRGGRVDEQFF. CDR3 nucleotide sequence: TGTGCCAGCAGTTCGAGTCGGGGGGGCCGGGTCGATGAGCAGTTCTTC.